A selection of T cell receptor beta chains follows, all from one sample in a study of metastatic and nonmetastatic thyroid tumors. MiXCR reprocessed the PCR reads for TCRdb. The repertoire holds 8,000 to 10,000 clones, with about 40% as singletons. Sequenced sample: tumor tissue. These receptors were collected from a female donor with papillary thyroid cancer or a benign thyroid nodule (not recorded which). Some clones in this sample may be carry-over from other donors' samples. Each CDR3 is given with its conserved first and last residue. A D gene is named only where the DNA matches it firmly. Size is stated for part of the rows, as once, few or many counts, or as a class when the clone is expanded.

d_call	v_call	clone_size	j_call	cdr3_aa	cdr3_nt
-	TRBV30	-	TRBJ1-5	CAWSVTSHNQPQHF	TGTGCCTGGAGTGTAACCAGCCATAATCAGCCCCAGCATTTT
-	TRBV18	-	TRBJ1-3	CASSPSQGSGNTIYF	TGTGCCAGCTCACCAAGCCAGGGCTCTGGAAACACCATATATTTT
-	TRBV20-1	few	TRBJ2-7	CSARGLAYEQYF	TGCAGTGCTAGGGGCCTAGCGTACGAGCAGTACTTC
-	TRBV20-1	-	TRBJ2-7	CSARNRASYEQYF	TGCAGTGCTAGAAACAGGGCTTCCTACGAGCAGTACTTC
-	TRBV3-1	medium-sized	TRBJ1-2	CASSQDLGADGYTF	TGTGCCAGCAGCCAAGATTTGGGAGCGGATGGCTACACCTTC
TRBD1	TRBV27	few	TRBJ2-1	CASSLPPGTGDNEQFF	TGTGCCAGCAGTTTACCCCCGGGGACAGGGGACAATGAGCAGTTCTTC
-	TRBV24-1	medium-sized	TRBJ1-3	CATSESGYGNTIYF	TGTGCCACCAGTGAGTCGGGATACGGAAACACCATATATTTT
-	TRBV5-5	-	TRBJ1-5	CASSRAGLRLQPQHF	TGTGCCAGCAGTCGAGCAGGGCTACGTTTGCAGCCCCAGCATTTT
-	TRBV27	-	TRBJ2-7	CASSRFGSSMAYEQYF	TGTGCCAGCAGTCGTTTCGGGAGCTCTATGGCCTACGAGCAGTACTTC
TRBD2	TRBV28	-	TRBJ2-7	CASSRSGGGRTYEQYF	TGTGCCAGCAGTCGTAGCGGGGGGGGGCGGACCTACGAGCAGTACTTC
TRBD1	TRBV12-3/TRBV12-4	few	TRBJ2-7	CASSPGPGTGFREQYF	TGTGCCAGCAGTCCGGGACCCGGGACAGGGTTTCGCGAGCAGTACTTC
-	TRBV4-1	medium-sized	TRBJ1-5	CASSQTGTSNQPQHF	TGCGCCAGCAGCCAAACAGGGACGAGCAATCAGCCCCAGCATTTT
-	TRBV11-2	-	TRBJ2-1	CASKTSGRSYNEQFF	TGTGCCAGCAAAACGAGCGGGCGGTCCTACAATGAGCAGTTCTTC
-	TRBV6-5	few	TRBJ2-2	CASRLGELFF	TGTGCCAGCAGGTTGGGGGAGCTGTTTTTT
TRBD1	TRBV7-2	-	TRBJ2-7	CASTPAQTGLYEQYF	TGTGCCAGCACCCCGGCCCAGACAGGGCTCTACGAGCAGTACTTC
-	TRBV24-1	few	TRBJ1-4	CATSDGSASTNEKLFF	TGTGCCACCAGTGATGGGTCCGCATCAACTAATGAAAAACTGTTTTTT
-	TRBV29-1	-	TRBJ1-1	CSVVIGNTEAFF	TGCAGCGTTGTTATAGGGAACACTGAAGCTTTCTTT
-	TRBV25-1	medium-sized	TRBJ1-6	CASSKRKLGYNSPLHF	TGTGCCAGCAGTAAACGGAAGTTAGGCTATAATTCACCCCTCCACTTT
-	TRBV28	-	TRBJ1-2	CASSAFHLDGYTF	TGTGCCAGCAGCGCCTTCCATCTTGATGGCTACACCTTC
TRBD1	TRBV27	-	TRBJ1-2	CASSLHRGNYGYTF	TGTGCCAGCAGTTTGCACAGGGGCAACTATGGCTACACCTTC
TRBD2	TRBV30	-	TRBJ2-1	CAWSPWGGYNEQFF	TGTGCCTGGAGCCCTTGGGGGGGGTACAATGAGCAGTTCTTC
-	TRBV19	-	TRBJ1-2	CASSDTNGYTF	TGTGCCAGTAGTGATACAAACGGCTACACCTTC
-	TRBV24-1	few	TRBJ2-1	CATSGRDSGIDEQFF	TGTGCCACTAGCGGTCGAGACAGTGGGATTGATGAGCAGTTCTTC